Following are 8 T cell receptor beta chains from one sample sequenced in a study of quantifying T cell responses using KT2 cells. Overall study: TCR alpha and beta constant-region primers primed reverse transcription of RNA.

Each cDNA got a UMI-containing oligo ligated at its 3' end. An equimolar mix of RC1.1 and RC1.2 primed the beta chain across TRBC1 and TRBC2. TCRdb re-called the UMI-ligation and nested PCR reads through MiXCR, storing one row per CDR3 protein. The sample includes some 50,000 distinct CDR3 sequences, around a tenth of them seen just once. Sequenced material: PBMCs spiked with cells of the T cell clone KT2. These receptors all come from a human donor.

The chain is built from TRBV12-3 or TRBV12-4 and TRBJ1-6; no clear D. The CDR3 sequence is 13 residues long. Trimming pared 2 bases from V and 11 bases from J, leaving 10 bases between. As DNA, the CDR3 is TGTGCCAGCAGTTTACAAGTGGCAGCACCCCTCCACTTT. Residues: CASSLQVAAPLHF.

This clonotype was counted between two and nine times. The chain uses TRBV6-5 and TRBJ2-2; D is ambiguous. The germline V gene has CDR1 MNHEY and CDR2 SVGAGI. The CDR3 has 15 amino acids. The V gene lost 5 bases and the J gene lost 4 bases, with 14 bases spanning the gap. Here the CDR3 DNA reads TGTGCCAGCAGTACCCGTGTAGGGTCCACCGGGGAGCTGTTTTTT. This codes for CASSTRVGSTGELFF.

This clonotype was seen repeatedly, ten times or more. CDR3 DNA sequence: TGTGCCAGCAGAGGGGGACGGATGGAAAAACTGTTTTTT. This sequence encodes CASRGGRMEKLFF. This sequence joins TRBV12-3 or TRBV12-4 and TRBJ1-4, with D perhaps matching TRBD1 (6 bases). Trimming pared 6 bases from V and 8 bases from J, leaving 13 bases between. This CDR3 is 13 amino acids long.

This clonotype was detected ten times or more. The chain carries TRBV20-1 and TRBJ2-1; no firm D call. Germline assignment: CDR1 DFQATT and CDR2 SNEGSKA (reference sequence). V lost 3 bases and J lost 4, with 13 bases in between. The CDR3 has 14 amino acids. CDR3 loop: CSASSQRGYNEQFF. The CDR3 nucleotides are TGCAGTGCTAGTTCCCAGCGCGGTTACAATGAGCAGTTCTTC.

The CDR3 reads CAISGLAGNEEYF. For the CDR3, the DNA is TGTGCCATCAGTGGACTAGCGGGCAACGAAGAGTACTTC. The chain has TRBV10-3 and TRBJ2-7; 10 bases are shared with TRBD2. The CDR3 totals 13 residues. V trimming: 4 bases; J trimming: 11 bases; junction bases outside the gene matches: 8. Germline lookup yields CDR1 ENHRY and CDR2 SYGVKD.

Only a few counts were recorded for this clonotype. The rearrangement links TRBV20-1 to TRBJ1-2; TRBD1 matches 8 bases. CDR3 length: 15 residues. The V and J ends lost 0 bases and 4 bases, in that order; junction bases with no gene match: 7. Germline V gene sequence: CDR1 DFQATT, CDR2 SNEGSKA (reference sequence). The CDR3 loop is CSARDRTGLFYGYTF. The CDR3 nucleotides are TGCAGTGCTAGAGACCGGACAGGGTTATTCTATGGCTACACCTTC.

This clonotype came up a few times. This chain uses TRBV27 with TRBJ1-2, with a weak D call TRBD1 (6 bases). The CDR3 contains 14 residues. Looked up from germline, CDR1 is MNHEY and CDR2 is SMNVEV (reference sequence). With 5 bases removed from V and 1 base from J, the gap between germline ends came to 11 bases. This CDR3 reads CASSVDRNNYGYTF. The CDR3 nucleotides read TGTGCCAGCAGTGTGGACAGAAATAACTATGGCTACACCTTC.

As regards this clonotype: The germline gene is not matched at one end of the junction; a read error may be the cause. The V and J genes are TRBV7-9 and TRBJ2-4; D is unclear. The CDR3 sequence is 12 residues long. Per the germline V gene, CDR1 is SEHNR and CDR2 is FQNEAQ (reference sequence). CDR3 residues: CASSLNRPELWF. As DNA, the CDR3 is TGTGCCAGCAGCTTAAATCGTCCAGAATTATGGTTC.